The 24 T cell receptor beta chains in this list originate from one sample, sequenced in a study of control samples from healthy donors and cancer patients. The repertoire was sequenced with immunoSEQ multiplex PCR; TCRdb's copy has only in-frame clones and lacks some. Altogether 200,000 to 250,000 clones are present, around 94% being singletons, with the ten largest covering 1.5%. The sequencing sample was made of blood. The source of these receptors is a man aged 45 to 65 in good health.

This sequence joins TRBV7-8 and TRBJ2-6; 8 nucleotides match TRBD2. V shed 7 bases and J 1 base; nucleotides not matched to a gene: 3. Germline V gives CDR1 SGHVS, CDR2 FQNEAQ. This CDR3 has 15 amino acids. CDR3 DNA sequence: TGTGCCAGCATCGGGAGGGGGTCTGGGGCCAACGTCCTGACTTTC. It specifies CASIGRGSGANVLTF.

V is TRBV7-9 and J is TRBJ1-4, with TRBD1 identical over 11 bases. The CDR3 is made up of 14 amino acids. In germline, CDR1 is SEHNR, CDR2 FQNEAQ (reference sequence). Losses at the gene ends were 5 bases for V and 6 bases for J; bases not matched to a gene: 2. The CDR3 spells CASSGDRGDEKLFF. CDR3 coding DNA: TGTGCCAGCAGCGGGGACAGGGGGGATGAAAAACTGTTTTTT.

The CDR3 nucleotides are TGTGCCAGCAGCGTAGCTGCGGTATCTGGAAACACCATATATTTT. It specifies CASSVAAVSGNTIYF. This chain connects TRBV9 to TRBJ1-3; D gene ambiguous. CDR3 size: 15 residues. The V and J ends lost 0 bases and 1 base respectively, with 8 bases between them. Germline assignment: CDR1 SGDLS and CDR2 YYNGEE.

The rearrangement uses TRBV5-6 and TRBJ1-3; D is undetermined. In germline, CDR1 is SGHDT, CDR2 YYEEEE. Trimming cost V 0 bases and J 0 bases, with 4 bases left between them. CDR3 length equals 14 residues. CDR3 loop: CASSLGGSGNTIYF. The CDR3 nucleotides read TGTGCCAGCAGCTTGGGTGGCTCTGGAAACACCATATATTTT.

CDR3 residues: CASSQTTDRVGANYGYTF. In nucleotides, the CDR3 is TGCGCCAGCAGCCAAACAACCGACAGGGTGGGGGCGAACTATGGCTACACCTTC. This chain uses TRBV4-1 with TRBJ1-2, with 7 nucleotides matching TRBD1. The CDR3 totals 18 residues. Germline V gene lookup returns CDR1 MGHRA and CDR2 YSYEKL. J lost 2 bases, V lost 2 bases, and 14 bases had no gene match.

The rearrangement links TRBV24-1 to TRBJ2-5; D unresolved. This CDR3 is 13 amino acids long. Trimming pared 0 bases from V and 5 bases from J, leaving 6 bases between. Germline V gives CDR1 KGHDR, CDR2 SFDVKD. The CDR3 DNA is TGTGCCACCAGTGATTTGCCGATGGAGACCCAGTACTTC. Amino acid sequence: CATSDLPMETQYF.

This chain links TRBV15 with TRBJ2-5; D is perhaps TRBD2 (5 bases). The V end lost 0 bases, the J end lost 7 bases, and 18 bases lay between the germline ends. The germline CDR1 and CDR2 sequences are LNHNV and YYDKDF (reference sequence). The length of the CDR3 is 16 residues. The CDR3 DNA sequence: TGTGCCACCAGCAGAGATCTAAACAGCCCCACTAGGACCCAGTACTTC. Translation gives CATSRDLNSPTRTQYF.

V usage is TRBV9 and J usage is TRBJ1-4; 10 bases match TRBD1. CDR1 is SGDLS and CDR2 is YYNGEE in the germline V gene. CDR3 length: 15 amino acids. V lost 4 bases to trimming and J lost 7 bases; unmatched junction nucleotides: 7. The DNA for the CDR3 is TGTGCCAGCAGCCCAGGACAGGGGGATGGTGAAAAACTGTTTTTT. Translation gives CASSPGQGDGEKLFF. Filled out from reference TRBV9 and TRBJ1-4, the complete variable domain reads DSGVTQTPKHLITATGQRVTLRCSPRSGDLSVYWYQQSLDQGLQFLIQYYNGEERAKGNILERFSAQQFPDLHSELNLSSLELGDSALYFCASSPGQGDGEKLFFGSGTQLSVL.

CDR3 sequence reads: CASSPLNRDQALHF. The CDR3 DNA reads as TGTGCCAGCTCACCCCTCAACAGGGATCAGGCCCTCCACTTT. This chain joins TRBV18 and TRBJ1-6; weak D call: TRBD1 (6 bases). The V end lost 3 bases, the J end lost 14 bases, and 17 bases lay between the germline ends. Germline V CDR1 and CDR2: KGHSH, LQKENI. The CDR3 has 14 amino acids.

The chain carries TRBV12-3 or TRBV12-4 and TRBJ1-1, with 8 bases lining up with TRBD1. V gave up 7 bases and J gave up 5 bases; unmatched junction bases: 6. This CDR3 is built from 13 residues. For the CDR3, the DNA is TGTGCCAGCATTCTACAGGGGGTAACTGAAGCTTTCTTT. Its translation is CASILQGVTEAFF.

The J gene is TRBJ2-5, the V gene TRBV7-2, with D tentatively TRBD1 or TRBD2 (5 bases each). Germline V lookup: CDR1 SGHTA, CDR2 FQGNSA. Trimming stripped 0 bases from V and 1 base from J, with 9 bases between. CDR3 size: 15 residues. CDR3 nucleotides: TGTGCCAGCAGCTTAGCGGGACCCAGCCAAGAGACCCAGTACTTC. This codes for CASSLAGPSQETQYF.

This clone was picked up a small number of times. The CDR3 coding sequence is TGTGCCAGCAGCCAAATGACATGGAACACTGAAGCTTTCTTT. Amino acid sequence: CASSQMTWNTEAFF. The chain carries TRBV3-1 (or the pseudogene TRBV3-2) and TRBJ1-1; no firm D call. CDR1 is LGHDT, CDR2 YNNKEL, per germline (reference sequence). The CDR3 is 14 residues long. Trimming stripped 2 bases from V and 1 base from J, with 8 bases between.

CDR3 nucleotide sequence: TGTGCCAGTATTATGTCCGGCGGCAGAAGCAACGAAAAACTGTTTTTT. This codes for CASIMSGGRSNEKLFF. The chain joins TRBV19 to TRBJ1-4; D is undetermined. V lost 7 bases, J lost 8 bases, and 23 bases lay in between. Germline V CDR1 and CDR2: LNHDA, SQIVND (reference sequence). The CDR3 is made up of 16 amino acids.

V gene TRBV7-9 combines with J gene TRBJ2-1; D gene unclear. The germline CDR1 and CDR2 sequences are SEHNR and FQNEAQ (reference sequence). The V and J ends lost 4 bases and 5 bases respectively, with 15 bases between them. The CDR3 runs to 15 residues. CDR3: CASSSDGRGDNEQFF. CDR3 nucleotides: TGTGCCAGCAGCTCGGACGGCCGAGGCGACAATGAGCAGTTCTTC.

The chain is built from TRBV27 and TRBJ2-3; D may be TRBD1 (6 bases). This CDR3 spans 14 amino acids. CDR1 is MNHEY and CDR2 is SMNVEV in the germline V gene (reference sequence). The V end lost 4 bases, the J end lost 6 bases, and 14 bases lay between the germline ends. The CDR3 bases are TGTGCCAGCAGTTCGACAGGAACGAGGGATACGCAGTATTTT. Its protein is CASSSTGTRDTQYF.

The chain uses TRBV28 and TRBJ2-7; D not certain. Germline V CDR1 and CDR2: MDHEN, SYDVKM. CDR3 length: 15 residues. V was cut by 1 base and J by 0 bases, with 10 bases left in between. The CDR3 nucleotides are TGTGCCAGCAGTTTATTGACCCCGGCCTCCTACGAGCAGTACTTC. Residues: CASSLLTPASYEQYF.

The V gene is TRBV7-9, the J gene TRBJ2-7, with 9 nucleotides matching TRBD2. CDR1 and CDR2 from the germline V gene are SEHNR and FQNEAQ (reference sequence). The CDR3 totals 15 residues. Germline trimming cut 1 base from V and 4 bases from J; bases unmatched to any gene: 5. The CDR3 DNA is TGTGCCAGCAGCTTAGGAGCGGGGGGCCCTTACGAGCAGTACTTC. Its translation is CASSLGAGGPYEQYF.

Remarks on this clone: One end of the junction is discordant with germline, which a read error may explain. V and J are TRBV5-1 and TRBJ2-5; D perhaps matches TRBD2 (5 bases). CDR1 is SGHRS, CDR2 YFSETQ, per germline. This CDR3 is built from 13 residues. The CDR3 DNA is TGCGCCAGCAGTTTGGACTGGAGTGGGACCCAGTACTTC. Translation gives CASSLDWSGTQYF.

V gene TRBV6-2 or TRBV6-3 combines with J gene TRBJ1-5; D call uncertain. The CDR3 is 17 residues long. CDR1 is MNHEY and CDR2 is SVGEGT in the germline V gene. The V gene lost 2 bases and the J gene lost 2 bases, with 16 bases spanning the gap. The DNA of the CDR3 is TGTGCCAGCAGTTACGTCGAGGGATGGGGTGGCAATCAGCCCCAGCATTTT. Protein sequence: CASSYVEGWGGNQPQHF.

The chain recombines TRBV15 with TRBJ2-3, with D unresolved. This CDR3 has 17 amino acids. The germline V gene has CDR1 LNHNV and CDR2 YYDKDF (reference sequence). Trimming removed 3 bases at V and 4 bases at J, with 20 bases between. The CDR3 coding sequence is TGTGCCACCAGCAGGGATCCCCCAGATTCGTATTCAGATACGCAGTATTTT. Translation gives CATSRDPPDSYSDTQYF.

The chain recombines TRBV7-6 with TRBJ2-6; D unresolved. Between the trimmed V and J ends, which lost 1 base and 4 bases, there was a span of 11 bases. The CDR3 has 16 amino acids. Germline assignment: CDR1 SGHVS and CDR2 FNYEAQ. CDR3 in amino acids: CASSLGAGPGANVLTF. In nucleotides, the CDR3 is TGTGCCAGCAGCTTAGGGGCCGGTCCGGGGGCCAACGTCCTGACTTTC.

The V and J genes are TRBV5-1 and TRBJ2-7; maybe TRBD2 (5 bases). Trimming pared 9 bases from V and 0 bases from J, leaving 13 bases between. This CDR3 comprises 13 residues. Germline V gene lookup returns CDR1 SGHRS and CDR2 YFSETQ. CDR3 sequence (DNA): TGCGCCACCCGTTCGGCGGGCTCCTACGAGCAGTACTTC. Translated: CATRSAGSYEQYF.

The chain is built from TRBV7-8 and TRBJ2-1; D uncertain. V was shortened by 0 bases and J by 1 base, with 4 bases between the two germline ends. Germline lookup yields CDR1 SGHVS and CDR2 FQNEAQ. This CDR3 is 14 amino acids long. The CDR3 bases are TGTGCCAGCAGCTTAGCGGGGTCCTACAATGAGCAGTTCTTC. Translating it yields CASSLAGSYNEQFF.

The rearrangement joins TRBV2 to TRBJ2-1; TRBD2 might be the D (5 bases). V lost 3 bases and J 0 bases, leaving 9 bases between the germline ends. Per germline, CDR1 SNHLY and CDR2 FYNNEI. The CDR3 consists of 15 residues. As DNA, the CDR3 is TGTGCCAGCAGTGACGTGGGGAGCTCCTACAATGAGCAGTTCTTC. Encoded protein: CASSDVGSSYNEQFF.